These T cell receptor beta chains were read from a single sample in a study of blood T cell repertoires in COVID-19. The table came from immunoSEQ multiplex PCR; TCRdb's copy has only in-frame clones and leaves some out. The sample carries 30,000 to 40,000 clones, around 87% recorded once. Material for sequencing was peripheral blood. The receptors were gathered from a man older than 75 with active COVID-19. Each CDR3 is given without its conserved first and last residue.

TRBV5-5	TRBJ1-4	ASSRSEKLF
TRBV20-1	TRBJ1-5	SASRGWGQPQH
TRBV24-1	TRBJ1-2	ATAYGQNYGYT
TRBV7-2	TRBJ1-6	ASSSRQGVDSPLH
TRBV10-1	TRBJ2-7	ASSENGREQY
TRBV6-5	TRBJ1-2	ASFRGGGYGYT
TRBV5-1	TRBJ2-5	ASSLRSVAGGLKETQY
TRBV9	TRBJ2-1	ASSVDWAGASGRLEQF
TRBV5-1	TRBJ2-7	ASSRTGSYEQY
TRBV28	TRBJ2-7	ASSSPAGVSPSHSYEQY
TRBV7-6	TRBJ2-2	ASSPTGLAPTGELF
TRBV3-1/TRBV3-2	TRBJ2-7	ASKDSGTGYEQY
TRBV24-1	TRBJ2-2	ATSGRANTGELF
TRBV10-3	TRBJ2-2	AIGRQGSSGELF
TRBV5-4	TRBJ1-2	ASSLASGYT
TRBV3-1/TRBV3-2	TRBJ2-1	ASSPASRGQF
TRBV6-5	TRBJ2-6	ASRPQGTGANVLT
TRBV4-1	TRBJ1-4	ASSPYGSNEKLF
TRBV19	TRBJ2-7	ASSIAGGSHEQY
TRBV7-9	TRBJ2-4	ASSGRSLGNIQY
TRBV28	TRBJ1-5	ASSFDRLNEKDSNQPQH
TRBV7-9	TRBJ1-5	ASSRGVGNQPQH
TRBV27	TRBJ1-2	ASSLSPPGQASVAYT
TRBV27	TRBJ1-2	ASSLEGTPNFRGYGYT
TRBV11-3	TRBJ2-5	ASSLGASGSQETQY
TRBV3-1/TRBV3-2	TRBJ2-2	ASSQADTPTVNTGELF
TRBV7-9	TRBJ2-2	ASSLAGGTPGELF
TRBV6-2/TRBV6-3	TRBJ2-1	ASSYRDTGYNEQF
TRBV3-1/TRBV3-2	TRBJ1-1	ASSNTRGIDTEAF
TRBV5-1	TRBJ1-4	ASSLDGQGAGEKLF
TRBV27	TRBJ1-5	ASSLFSRDLKAGNQPQH
TRBV3-1/TRBV3-2	TRBJ2-2	ASSHTGTANTGELF
TRBV27	TRBJ1-5	ASSSRDRPSSNQPQH
TRBV14	TRBJ2-5	ASSPRYGETQY
TRBV27	TRBJ2-7	ASSPLAGGRLYEQY